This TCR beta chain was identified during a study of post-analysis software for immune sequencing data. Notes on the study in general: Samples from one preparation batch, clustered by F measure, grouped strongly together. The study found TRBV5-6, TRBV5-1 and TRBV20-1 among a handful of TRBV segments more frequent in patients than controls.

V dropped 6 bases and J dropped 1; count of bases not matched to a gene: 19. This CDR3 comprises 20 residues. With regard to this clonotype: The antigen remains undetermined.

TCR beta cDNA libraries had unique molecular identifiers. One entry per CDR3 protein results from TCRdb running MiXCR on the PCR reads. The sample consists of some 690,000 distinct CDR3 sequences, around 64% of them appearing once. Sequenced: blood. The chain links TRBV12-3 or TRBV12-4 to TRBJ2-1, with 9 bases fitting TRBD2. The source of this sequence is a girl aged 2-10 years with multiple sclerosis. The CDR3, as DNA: TGTGCCAGCAGGGTGGACCCTCGATCTAGCGGGGCCCGATCCTACAATGAGCAGTTCTTC. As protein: CASRVDPRSSGARSYNEQFF.